These T cell receptor beta chains were read from a single sample in a study of blood T cell repertoires in COVID-19. TCRdb's copy holds only in-frame clones and misses some; the assay was immunoSEQ multiplex PCR. Among tens of thousands of clones listed, under 90% were seen once. Sequenced sample: peripheral blood. Receptors were obtained from a woman in her sixties with acute or convalescent COVID-19. Each CDR3 is given with its conserved first and last residue. D genes are given only for firm matches. Expanded clones get a size class; other rows say once, few or many, or leave the size out.

cdr3_length j_call v_call d_call clone_size cdr3_nt cdr3_aa
16 TRBJ1-6 TRBV30 TRBD1 - TGTGCCTGGAGTGTCGGGACAGGGGTGGGTGGTTCACCCCTCCACTTT CAWSVGTGVGGSPLHF
13 TRBJ1-1 TRBV30 - - TGTGCCTGGAGTGTTGTAGGGGACACTGAAGCTTTCTTT CAWSVVGDTEAFF
15 TRBJ1-4 TRBV3-1/TRBV3-2 - - TGTGCCAGCAGCCCTCGTGACCTCAGGAATGAAAAACTGTTTTTT CASSPRDLRNEKLFF
15 TRBJ2-7 TRBV5-1 - - TGCGCCAGCAGCTTAGAGCCGGGGTTCACCTACGAGCAGTACTTC CASSLEPGFTYEQYF
12 TRBJ1-5 TRBV28 - few TGTGCCAGCAGTTTGGGAGGGCCCTCCCAGCATTTT CASSLGGPSQHF
15 TRBJ1-1 TRBV5-8 - - TGTGCCAGCAGCTTCTTCCCGGGTGTGGACACTGAAGCTTTCTTT CASSFFPGVDTEAFF
14 TRBJ1-1 TRBV27 - - TGTGCCAGCAGTTCCGCCGAGGTGAACACTGAAGCTTTCTTT CASSSAEVNTEAFF
11 TRBJ2-5 TRBV29-1 TRBD1 - TGCAGCGCAACAGGGGCGCCGACCCAGTACTTC CSATGAPTQYF
16 TRBJ2-7 TRBV5-1 - few TGCGCCAGCAGCTTGGCGAGGGCACCCTACTCCTACGAGCAGTACTTC CASSLARAPYSYEQYF
17 TRBJ2-3 TRBV5-8 - - TGTGCCAGCAGCCCCCGTGGGAGGGGGAGGCACACAGATACGCAGTATTTT CASSPRGRGRHTDTQYF
15 TRBJ2-7 TRBV5-6 TRBD1 - TGTGCCAGCAGCTTGGCCGGGACAGGAGGACGGGAGCAGTACTTC CASSLAGTGGREQYF
14 TRBJ2-7 TRBV11-2 - - TGTGCCAGCAGCCCTCTACCGAGTTCCCACGAGCAGTACTTC CASSPLPSSHEQYF
13 TRBJ1-2 TRBV19 TRBD1 - TGTGCCAGTACGGACAGGGCGCGTCGAGGCTACACCTTC CASTDRARRGYTF
13 TRBJ2-1 TRBV5-4 - - TGTGCCAGCAGTTTCGACAGATACAATGAGCAGTTCTTC CASSFDRYNEQFF
15 TRBJ2-2 TRBV5-6 - - TGTGCCAGCAGCTTGCGTCCATCCGGCACCGGGGAGCTGTTTTTT CASSLRPSGTGELFF
16 TRBJ2-1 TRBV4-1 - - TGCGCCAGCAGCCAAGCGGGAGCCTTCTCCTACAATGAGCAGTTCTTC CASSQAGAFSYNEQFF
17 TRBJ1-5 TRBV7-8 TRBD1 - TGTGCCAGCAGCGAACACAGGGGACGAGGAAGCAATCAGCCCCAGCATTTT CASSEHRGRGSNQPQHF
14 TRBJ2-1 TRBV30 TRBD2 - TGTGCCTGGAGTGTAGGACTAGCGGGGAATGAGCAGTTCTTC CAWSVGLAGNEQFF
15 TRBJ2-3 TRBV30 - once TGTGCCTGGAGTCCAGACCTCATCAGGGCAGATACGCAGTATTTT CAWSPDLIRADTQYF
15 TRBJ1-3 TRBV6-5 TRBD1 - TGTGCCAGCAGAGACAGGGGGCAGGCTGGAAACACCATATATTTT CASRDRGQAGNTIYF
15 TRBJ1-6 TRBV28 TRBD1 few TGTGCCAGCAGTCCACACCAGGGACAGGGATCACCCCTCCACTTT CASSPHQGQGSPLHF
17 TRBJ1-5 TRBV21-1 - - TGTGCCAGCAGCAAAGTTCTGGTAGATTATAGCAATCAGCCCCAGCATTTT CASSKVLVDYSNQPQHF
15 TRBJ1-2 TRBV7-8 TRBD1 - TGTGCCAGCAGCCTCATGATCCGGGACAGAAGTGGCTACACCTTC CASSLMIRDRSGYTF
16 TRBJ2-1 TRBV27 TRBD2 - TGTGCCACCGAACCGAGGCCGGGGGGAAGATACAATGAGCAGTTCTTC CATEPRPGGRYNEQFF
17 TRBJ2-7 TRBV5-1 - - TGCGCCAGCAGCTTGGGCTCGATTCGCACAGGCTCCTACGAGCAGTACTTC CASSLGSIRTGSYEQYF
15 TRBJ2-1 TRBV3-1/TRBV3-2 TRBD2 once TGTGCCAGCAGCCAAGCGGCGGGGGGAAATGGTGAGCAGTTCTTC CASSQAAGGNGEQFF
17 TRBJ2-3 TRBV27 - - TGTGCCAGCACCCATCTCCCGGGCGCGGGGTACACAGATACGCAGTATTTT CASTHLPGAGYTDTQYF
12 TRBJ1-6 TRBV28 - - TGTGCCAGCAGGGACATAAATTCACCCCTCCACTTT CASRDINSPLHF
17 TRBJ1-3 TRBV5-4 TRBD1 - TGTGCCAGCAGCTTGTTCAGGGGGACCGGCTCTGGAAACACCATATATTTT CASSLFRGTGSGNTIYF
13 TRBJ1-2 TRBV12-3/TRBV12-4 TRBD1 - TGTGCCAGCAGTTTGGACAGGACCTATGGCTACACCTTC CASSLDRTYGYTF
16 TRBJ1-5 TRBV28 TRBD1 - TGTGCCACCTCCCCGTCGGGACAGGGGTTCGATCAGCCCCAGCATTTT CATSPSGQGFDQPQHF
12 TRBJ2-3 TRBV7-2 - - TGTGCCAGCAGCTCGTACACAGATACGCAGTATTTT CASSSYTDTQYF
15 TRBJ2-2 TRBV4-2 - - TGTGCCAGCAGCCAAGGTCACAGCAACACCGGGGAGCTGTTTTTT CASSQGHSNTGELFF